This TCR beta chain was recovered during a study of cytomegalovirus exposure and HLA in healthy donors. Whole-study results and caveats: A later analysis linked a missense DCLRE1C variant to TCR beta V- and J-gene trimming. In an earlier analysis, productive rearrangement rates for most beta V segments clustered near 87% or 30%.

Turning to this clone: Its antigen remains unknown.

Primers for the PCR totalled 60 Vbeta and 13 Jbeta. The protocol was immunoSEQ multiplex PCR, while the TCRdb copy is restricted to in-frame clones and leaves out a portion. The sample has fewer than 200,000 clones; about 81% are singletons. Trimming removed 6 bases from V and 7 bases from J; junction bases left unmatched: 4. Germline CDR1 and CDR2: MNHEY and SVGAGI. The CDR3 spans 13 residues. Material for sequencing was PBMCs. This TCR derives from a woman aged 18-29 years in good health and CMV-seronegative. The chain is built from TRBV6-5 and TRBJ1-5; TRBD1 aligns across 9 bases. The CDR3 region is CASSNTGGQPQHF. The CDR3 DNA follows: TGTGCCAGCAGCAATACAGGGGGCCAGCCCCAGCATTTT.